The rows below give T cell receptor beta chains drawn from one sample of a study of T cells in Graves' hyperthyroidism and ophthalmopathy. Via MiXCR, TCRdb re-called the multiplex PCR reads, giving one row per CDR3 protein. The sample yields 500,000 to 650,000 distinct CDR3 sequences, roughly 18% seen once. The sequenced sample was blood. The receptors shown here come from a woman aged 18-35 years with Graves' ophthalmopathy. Both conserved end residues are part of each CDR3.

j_gene: TRBJ2-4; v_gene: TRBV6-5; CDR3aa: CASSYGDIQYF
j_gene: TRBJ2-3; v_gene: TRBV7-3; CDR3aa: CASSLGGITDTQYF
j_gene: TRBJ2-2; v_gene: TRBV28; CDR3aa: CASTETGLGTGELFF
j_gene: TRBJ2-3; v_gene: TRBV27; CDR3aa: CASSFLDTDTQYF
j_gene: TRBJ1-5; v_gene: TRBV30; CDR3aa: CAWSVSGGDQPQHF
j_gene: TRBJ1-4; v_gene: TRBV19; CDR3aa: CASTAAAGSEKLFF
j_gene: TRBJ2-7; v_gene: TRBV20-1; CDR3aa: CSARSPQTNEQYF
j_gene: TRBJ2-1; v_gene: TRBV2; CDR3aa: CASRSTSGSPLEQFF
j_gene: TRBJ2-2; v_gene: TRBV28; CDR3aa: CASSGQGGSEELFF
j_gene: TRBJ1-1; v_gene: TRBV6-2/TRBV6-3; CDR3aa: CASSYVGNEAFF
j_gene: TRBJ2-3; v_gene: TRBV15; CDR3aa: CATSRVGTSVIDTQYF
j_gene: TRBJ1-6; v_gene: TRBV4-1; CDR3aa: CASSQDPTANSPLHF
j_gene: TRBJ1-1; v_gene: TRBV5-6; CDR3aa: CASSGDGQGTEAFF
j_gene: TRBJ1-5; v_gene: TRBV7-9; CDR3aa: CASSLGFRDNQPQHF
j_gene: TRBJ2-1; v_gene: TRBV11-2; CDR3aa: CASSLRDHYNEQFF
j_gene: TRBJ2-5; v_gene: TRBV11-2; CDR3aa: CASSRSGGRETQYF
j_gene: TRBJ1-2; v_gene: TRBV29-1; CDR3aa: CSVDYSYGYTF